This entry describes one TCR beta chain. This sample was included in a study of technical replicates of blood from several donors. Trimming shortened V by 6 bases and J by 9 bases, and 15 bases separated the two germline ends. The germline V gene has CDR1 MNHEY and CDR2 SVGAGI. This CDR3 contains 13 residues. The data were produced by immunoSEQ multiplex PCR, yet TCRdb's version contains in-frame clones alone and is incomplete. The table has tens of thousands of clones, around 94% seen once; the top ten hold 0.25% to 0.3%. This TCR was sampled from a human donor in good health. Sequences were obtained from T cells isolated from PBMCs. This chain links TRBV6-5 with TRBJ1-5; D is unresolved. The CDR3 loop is CASSRGFSWPQHF. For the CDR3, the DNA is TGTGCCAGCAGCCGCGGGTTTTCCTGGCCCCAGCATTTT.